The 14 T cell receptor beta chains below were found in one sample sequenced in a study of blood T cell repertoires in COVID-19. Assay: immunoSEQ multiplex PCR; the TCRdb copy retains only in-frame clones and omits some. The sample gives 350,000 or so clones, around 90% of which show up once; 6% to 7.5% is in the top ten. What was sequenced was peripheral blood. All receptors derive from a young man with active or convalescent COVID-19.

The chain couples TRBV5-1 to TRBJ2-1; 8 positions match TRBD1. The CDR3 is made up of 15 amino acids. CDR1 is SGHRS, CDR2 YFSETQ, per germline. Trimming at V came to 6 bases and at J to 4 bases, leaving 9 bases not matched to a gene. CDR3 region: CASTSGQGRYNEQFF. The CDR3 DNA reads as TGCGCCAGCACCAGCGGACAGGGACGGTACAATGAGCAGTTCTTC.

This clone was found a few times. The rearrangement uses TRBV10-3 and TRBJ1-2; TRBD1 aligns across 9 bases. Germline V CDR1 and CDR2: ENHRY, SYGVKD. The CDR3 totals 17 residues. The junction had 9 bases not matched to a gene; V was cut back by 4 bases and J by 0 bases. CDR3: CAISALQGAHPNYGYTF. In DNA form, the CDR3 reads TGTGCCATCAGTGCATTACAGGGGGCGCATCCTAACTATGGCTACACCTTC.

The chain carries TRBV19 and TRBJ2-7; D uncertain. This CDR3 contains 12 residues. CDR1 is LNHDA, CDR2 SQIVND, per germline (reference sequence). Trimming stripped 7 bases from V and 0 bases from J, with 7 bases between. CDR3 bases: TGTGCCAGTAAGAACAGCTCCTACGAGCAGTACTTC. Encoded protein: CASKNSSYEQYF.

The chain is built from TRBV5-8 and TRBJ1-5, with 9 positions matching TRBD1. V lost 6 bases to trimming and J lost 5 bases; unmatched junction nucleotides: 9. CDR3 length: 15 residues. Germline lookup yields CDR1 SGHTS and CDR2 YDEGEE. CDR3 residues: CASNPGQGRYQPQHF. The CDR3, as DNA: TGTGCCAGCAACCCGGGACAGGGAAGGTATCAGCCCCAGCATTTT.

CDR3 sequence (DNA): TGTGCCAGCATCCCACAGGGCCTAGGAAACACCATATATTTT. Encoded protein: CASIPQGLGNTIYF. The V and J genes are TRBV6-5 and TRBJ1-3; the D gene is possibly TRBD1 (6 bases). Germline CDR1 MNHEY, CDR2 SVGAGI. Between the trimmed V and J ends, which lost 7 bases and 4 bases, there was a span of 14 bases. The CDR3 has 14 residues.

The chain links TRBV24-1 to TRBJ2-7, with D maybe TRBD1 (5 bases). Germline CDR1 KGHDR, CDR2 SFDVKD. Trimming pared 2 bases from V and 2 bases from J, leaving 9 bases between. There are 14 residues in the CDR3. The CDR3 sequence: CATSDSDTTYEQYF. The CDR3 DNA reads TGTGCCACCAGTGATTCGGACACTACCTACGAGCAGTACTTC.

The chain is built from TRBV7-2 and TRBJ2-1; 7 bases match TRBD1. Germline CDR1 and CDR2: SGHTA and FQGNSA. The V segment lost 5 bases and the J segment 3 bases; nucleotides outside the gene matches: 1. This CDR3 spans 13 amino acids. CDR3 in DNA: TGTGCCAGCAGCGGACAGGTCTACAATGAGCAGTTCTTC. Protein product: CASSGQVYNEQFF.

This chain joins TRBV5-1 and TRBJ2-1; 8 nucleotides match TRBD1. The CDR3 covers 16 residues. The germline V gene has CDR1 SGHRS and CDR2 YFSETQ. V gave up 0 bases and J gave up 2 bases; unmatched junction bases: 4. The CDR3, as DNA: TGCGCCAGCAGCTTGGGAGCAGGGGGCACCTACAATGAGCAGTTCTTC. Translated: CASSLGAGGTYNEQFF.

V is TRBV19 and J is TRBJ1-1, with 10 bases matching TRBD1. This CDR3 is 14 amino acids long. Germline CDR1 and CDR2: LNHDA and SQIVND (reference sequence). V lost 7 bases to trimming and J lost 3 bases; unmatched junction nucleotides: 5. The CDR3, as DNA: TGTGCCAGTAAGCCGGACAGGGGGGACACTGAAGCTTTCTTT. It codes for CASKPDRGDTEAFF.

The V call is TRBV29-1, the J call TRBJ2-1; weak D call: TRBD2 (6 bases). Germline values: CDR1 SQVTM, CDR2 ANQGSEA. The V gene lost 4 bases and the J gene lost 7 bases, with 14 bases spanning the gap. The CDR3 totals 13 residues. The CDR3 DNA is TGCAGCGTTGTTCTCGGGGGTCGGAATGAGCAGTTCTTC. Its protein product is CSVVLGGRNEQFF.

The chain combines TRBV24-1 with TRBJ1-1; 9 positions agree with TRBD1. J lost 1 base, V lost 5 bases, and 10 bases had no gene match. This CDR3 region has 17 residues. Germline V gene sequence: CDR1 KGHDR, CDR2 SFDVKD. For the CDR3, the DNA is TGTGCCACCAGTGTGGGGAACAGGGGGCAAAAGAACACTGAAGCTTTCTTT. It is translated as CATSVGNRGQKNTEAFF.

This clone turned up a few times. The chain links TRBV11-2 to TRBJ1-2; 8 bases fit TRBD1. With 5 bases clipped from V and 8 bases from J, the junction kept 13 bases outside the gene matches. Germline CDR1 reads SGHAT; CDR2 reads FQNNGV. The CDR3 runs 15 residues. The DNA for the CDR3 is TGTGCCAGCAGCCCCCGCGGGCAGGGGGCGCGAGGCTACACCTTC. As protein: CASSPRGQGARGYTF.

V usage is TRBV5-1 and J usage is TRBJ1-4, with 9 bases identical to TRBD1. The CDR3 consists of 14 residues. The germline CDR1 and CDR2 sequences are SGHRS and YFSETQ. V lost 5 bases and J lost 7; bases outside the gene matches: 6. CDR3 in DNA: TGCGCCAGCAGACAGGGACAGGGTGGTGAAAAACTGTTTTTT. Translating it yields CASRQGQGGEKLFF.

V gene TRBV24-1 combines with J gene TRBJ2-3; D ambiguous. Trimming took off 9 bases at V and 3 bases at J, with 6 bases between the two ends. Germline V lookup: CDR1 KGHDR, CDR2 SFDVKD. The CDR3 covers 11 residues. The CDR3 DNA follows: TGTGCCACCGAGAGAACAGATACGCAGTATTTT. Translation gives CATERTDTQYF.